The 8 T cell receptor beta chains below were found in one sample sequenced in a study of STAT5B mutations in CD4+ large granular lymphocyte leukemia. Only in-frame clones appear in the TCRdb table, and some are missing; sequencing was by immunoSEQ multiplex PCR. The table includes 35,000 or so clones, more than 55% detected once. Specimen: CD4+ T cells from blood buffy coats. These receptors were collected from a human donor in good health.

This clone was seen a few times. The V and J genes are TRBV7-8 and TRBJ2-6, with D unresolved. The CDR3 length is 13 residues. The germline V and J ends were trimmed by 8 bases and 0 bases, with 5 bases remaining between them. Germline CDR1 SGHVS, CDR2 FQNEAQ. The CDR3 nucleotides read TGTGCCAGCGGCCTCTCTGGGGCCAACGTCCTGACTTTC. As protein: CASGLSGANVLTF. Based on the CDR3 plus reference TRBV7-8 and TRBJ2-6, the full variable domain is GAGVSQSPRYKVAKRGQDVALRCDPISGHVSLFWYQQALGQGPEFLTYFQNEAQLDKSGLPSDRFFAERPEGSVSTLKIQRTQQEDSAVYLCASGLSGANVLTFGAGSRLTVL.

The chain uses TRBV20-1 and TRBJ2-5; no clear D. Germline CDR1 and CDR2: DFQATT and SNEGSKA (reference sequence). V lost 5 bases, J lost 7 bases, and 8 bases lay in between. This CDR3 contains 10 residues. As DNA, the CDR3 is TGCAGTGCTTATCGCGGGACCCAGTACTTC. This sequence encodes CSAYRGTQYF.

The chain recombines TRBV5-6 with TRBJ2-7, with D perhaps matching TRBD1 or TRBD2 (7 bases each). The CDR3 is 15 amino acids. V was shortened by 4 bases and J by 7 bases, with 21 bases between the two germline ends. The V gene's germline CDR1 is SGHDT and CDR2 YYEEEE. The CDR3 sequence: CASSLAGAGGREQYF. The CDR3 nucleotides are TGTGCCAGCAGCCTGGCGGGGGCAGGGGGGAGGGAGCAGTACTTC.

V is TRBV7-6 and J is TRBJ1-1, with 11 bases identical to TRBD1. The CDR3 is 19 amino acids. The V segment lost 1 base and the J segment 4 bases; nucleotides outside the gene matches: 14. Germline V gene data show CDR1 as SGHVS and CDR2 as FNYEAQ. The chain's CDR3 is CASSLVGGALGQGGTEAFF. The CDR3 region has the DNA TGTGCCAGCAGCTTAGTCGGGGGTGCGCTGGGACAGGGGGGCACTGAAGCTTTCTTT.

This chain uses TRBV30 with TRBJ2-3; the D call may be TRBD1 or TRBD2 (6 bases each). This CDR3 is built from 16 residues. In germline, CDR1 is GTSNPN, CDR2 SVGIG (reference sequence). The germline V and J ends were trimmed by 3 bases and 6 bases, with 22 bases remaining between them. The CDR3: CAWRAPTRGAGDTQYF. The CDR3, as DNA: TGTGCCTGGAGAGCGCCCACGAGGGGGGCAGGGGATACGCAGTATTTT.

The CDR3 sequence: CASSPGTESYGYTF. The CDR3 DNA follows: TGTGCCAGCAGCCCCGGGACGGAATCCTATGGCTACACCTTC. This chain uses TRBV11-1 with TRBJ1-2; D is possibly TRBD1 (5 bases). V lost 5 bases, J lost 4 bases, and 14 bases lay in between. Germline values: CDR1 SGHAT, CDR2 FQDESV (reference sequence). The CDR3 runs to 14 residues.

The rearrangement uses TRBV11-3 and TRBJ1-2; D gene unclear. From germline, CDR1 is SGHNT and CDR2 YENEEA. The CDR3 contains 16 residues. V lost 4 bases and J 6 bases, leaving 21 bases between the germline ends. CDR3 in amino acids: CASSYVTKFDPNGYTF. DNA of the CDR3: TGTGCCAGCAGCTACGTGACTAAATTCGATCCGAATGGCTACACCTTC.

The gene calls are TRBV30 and TRBJ2-7, with 8 bases fitting TRBD1. The V gene's germline CDR1 is GTSNPN and CDR2 SVGIG (reference sequence). The CDR3 spans 13 residues. The junction had 6 bases not matched to a gene; V was cut back by 2 bases and J by 6 bases. The CDR3 nucleotides read TGTGCCTGGAGTATCGGACAGGGAGTCGAGCAGTACTTC. Amino acid sequence: CAWSIGQGVEQYF. Variable domain in full (rest from reference TRBV30 and TRBJ2-7): SQTIHQWPATLVQPVGSPLSLECTVEGTSNPNLYWYRQAAGRGLQLLFYSVGIGQISSEVPQNLSASRPQDRQFILSSKKLLLSDSGFYLCAWSIGQGVEQYFGPGTRLTVT.